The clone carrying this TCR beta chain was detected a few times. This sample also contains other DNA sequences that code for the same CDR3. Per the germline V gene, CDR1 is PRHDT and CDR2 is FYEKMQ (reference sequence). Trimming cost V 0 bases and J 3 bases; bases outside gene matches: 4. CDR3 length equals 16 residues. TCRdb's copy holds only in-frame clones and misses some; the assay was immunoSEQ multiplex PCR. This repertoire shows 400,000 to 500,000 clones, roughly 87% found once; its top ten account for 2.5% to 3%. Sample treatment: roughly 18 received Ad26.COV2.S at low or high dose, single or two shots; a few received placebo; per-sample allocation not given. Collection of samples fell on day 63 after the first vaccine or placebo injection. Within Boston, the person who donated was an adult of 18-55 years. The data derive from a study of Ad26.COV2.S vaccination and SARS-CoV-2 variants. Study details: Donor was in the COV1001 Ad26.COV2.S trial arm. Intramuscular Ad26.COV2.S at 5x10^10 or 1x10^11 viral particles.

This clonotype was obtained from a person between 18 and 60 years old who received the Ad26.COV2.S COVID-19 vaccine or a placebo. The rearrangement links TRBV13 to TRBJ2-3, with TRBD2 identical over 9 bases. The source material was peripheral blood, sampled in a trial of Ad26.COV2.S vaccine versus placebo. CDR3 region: CASSLGLAGRTDTQYF. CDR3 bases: TGTGCCAGCAGCTTAGGCCTAGCGGGAAGGACAGATACGCAGTATTTT. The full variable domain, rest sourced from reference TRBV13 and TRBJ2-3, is AAGVIQSPRHLIKEKRETATLKCYPIPRHDTVYWYQQGPGQDPQFLISFYEKMQSDKGSIPDRFSAQQFSDYHSELNMSSLELGDSALYFCASSLGLAGRTDTQYFGPGTRLTVL.